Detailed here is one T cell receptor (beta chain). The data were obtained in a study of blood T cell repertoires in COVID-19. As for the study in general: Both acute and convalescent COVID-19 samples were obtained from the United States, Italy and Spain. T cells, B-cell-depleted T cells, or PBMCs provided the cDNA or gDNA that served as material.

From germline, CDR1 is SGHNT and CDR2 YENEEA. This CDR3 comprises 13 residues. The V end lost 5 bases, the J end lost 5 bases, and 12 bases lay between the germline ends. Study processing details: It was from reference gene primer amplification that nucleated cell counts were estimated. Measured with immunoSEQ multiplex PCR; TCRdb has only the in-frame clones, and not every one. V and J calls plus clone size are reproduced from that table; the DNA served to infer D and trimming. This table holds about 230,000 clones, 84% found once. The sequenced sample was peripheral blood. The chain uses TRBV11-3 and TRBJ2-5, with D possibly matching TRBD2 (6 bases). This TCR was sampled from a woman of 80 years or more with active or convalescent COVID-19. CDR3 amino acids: CASSRTSLETQYF. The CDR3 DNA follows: TGTGCCAGCAGCCGCACTAGCTTGGAGACCCAGTACTTC. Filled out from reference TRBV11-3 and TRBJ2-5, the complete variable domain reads EAGVVQSPRYKIIEKKQPVAFWCNPISGHNTLYWYLQNLGQGPELLIRYENEEAVDDSQLPKDRFSAERLKGVDSTLKIQPAELGDSAVYLCASSRTSLETQYFGPGTRLLVL.